The rows below give T cell receptor beta chains drawn from one sample of a study of shared clonotypes between healthy human individuals. Clones were sequenced by immunoSEQ multiplex PCR, and TCRdb holds only the in-frame ones, with some missing. The sample carries millions of clones, around 90% recorded once. Sequenced: naive CD4+ T cells sorted from blood. These receptors all come from a man younger than 35 in good health. Both conserved end residues are part of each CDR3. A D gene is named only where the DNA matches it firmly. Size values are once, few and many counts, or a class for expanded clones, and some rows have none.

J | size | V | D | DNA | CDR3
TRBJ1-2 | once | TRBV18 | . | TGTGCCAGCTCACCGGGGAACAGGGAATATGGCTACACCTTC | CASSPGNREYGYTF
TRBJ1-5 | . | TRBV4-3 | . | TGCGCCAGCAGCCAAGTTTGGGGGGGAAGCAATCAGCCCCAGCATTTT | CASSQVWGGSNQPQHF
TRBJ1-2 | . | TRBV30 | TRBD1 | TGTGCCTGGAGTGTACGTGGACAGGGGGCCTCCTACACCTTC | CAWSVRGQGASYTF
TRBJ1-4 | few | TRBV10-3 | TRBD1 | TGTGCCATCAGTCGACAGGGGGCTAATGAAAAACTGTTTTTT | CAISRQGANEKLFF
TRBJ2-1 | . | TRBV6-1 | . | TGTGCCAGAGCCCGTGCTGGCAATGAGCAGTTCTTC | CARARAGNEQFF
TRBJ2-5 | . | TRBV10-3 | . | TGTGCCATCAGTGAAGTGGGAGGACGAGAGACCCAGTACTTC | CAISEVGGRETQYF
TRBJ2-1 | . | TRBV18 | TRBD2 | TGTGCCAGCTCACCAGGACTAGCGGGAGGGACAAGCGATGAGCAGTTCTTC | CASSPGLAGGTSDEQFF
TRBJ2-3 | . | TRBV29-1 | TRBD2 | TGCAGCGTTCTAGCGGGAGGATCAGATACGCAGTATTTT | CSVLAGGSDTQYF
TRBJ2-1 | . | TRBV10-3 | TRBD2 | TGTGCCATCAGTGACGCTAGGCGGGGGGCAGACAATGAGCAGTTCTTC | CAISDARRGADNEQFF
TRBJ2-2 | . | TRBV11-2 | TRBD2 | TGTGCCAGCACCCTTAGGACTAGCCCCTCGAACACCGGGGAGCTGTTTTTT | CASTLRTSPSNTGELFF
TRBJ2-7 | . | TRBV10-3 | TRBD2 | TGTGCCATCAGTGAGTTAGCGGGAGGTCCCCAGCAGTACTTC | CAISELAGGPQQYF
TRBJ1-5 | . | TRBV19 | . | TGTGCCAGTAGTGCCGTAGGACAGCTCAATCAGCCCCAGCATTTT | CASSAVGQLNQPQHF
TRBJ1-2 | . | TRBV21-1 | . | TGTGCCAGCAGCAAAGGAGGTGTGAGGGTTGGGACCGACTATGGCTACACCTTC | CASSKGGVRVGTDYGYTF
TRBJ2-7 | . | TRBV10-3 | . | TGTGCCATCAGACAGGGATTCGACGAGCAGTACTTC | CAIRQGFDEQYF
TRBJ1-2 | . | TRBV9 | . | TGTGCCAGCAGTTCACACGGGCAGATTAACTATGGCTACACCTTC | CASSSHGQINYGYTF
TRBJ2-5 | . | TRBV4-1 | TRBD2 | TGCGCCAGCAGCCAAAGACTAGCGGGGGAGTTGGAGACCCAGTACTTC | CASSQRLAGELETQYF
TRBJ2-1 | . | TRBV2 | . | TGTGCCAGCAGTTCTAGAAATGAGCAGTTCTTC | CASSSRNEQFF
TRBJ2-3 | . | TRBV5-8 | . | TGTGCCAGCAGCTTGGGACGACAGTCTAGCACAGATACGCAGTATTTT | CASSLGRQSSTDTQYF
TRBJ2-2 | . | TRBV2 | . | TGTGCCAGCGGAGGGGACACCGGGGAGCTGTTTTTT | CASGGDTGELFF
TRBJ2-3 | . | TRBV5-6 | . | TGTGCCAGCAGCAGCCTCGGAGGCCAGTTGCTCGGAGATACGCAGTATTTT | CASSSLGGQLLGDTQYF
TRBJ2-2 | . | TRBV9 | TRBD2 | TGTGCCAGCAGCGTAGGGGCTAGCGGGACTACCACCGGGGAGCTGTTTTTT | CASSVGASGTTTGELFF
TRBJ1-6 | once | TRBV9 | . | TGTGCCAGCCAGGACGGTTTGGGTAATTCACCCCTCCACTTT | CASQDGLGNSPLHF
TRBJ1-2 | . | TRBV7-9 | . | TGTGCCAGCAGCTTACAGGGACCCGATGGCTACACCTTC | CASSLQGPDGYTF
TRBJ2-1 | . | TRBV4-1 | . | TGCGCCAGCAGCCAAGTGACTAGTTACTCAATCAATGAGCAGTTCTTC | CASSQVTSYSINEQFF
TRBJ1-1 | . | TRBV29-1 | . | TGCAGCGGTCAACAGGGGAACACTGAAGCTTTCTTT | CSGQQGNTEAFF
TRBJ2-1 | . | TRBV5-1 | . | TGCGCCAGCAGCGTGGAGCCAAAGAGCTCCTACAATGAGCAGTTCTTC | CASSVEPKSSYNEQFF
TRBJ1-2 | few | TRBV7-9 | TRBD1 | TGTGCCAGCAGCTTAGGAGGGGACAGGGCTGGTGGCTACACCTTC | CASSLGGDRAGGYTF
TRBJ2-7 | once | TRBV6-1 | TRBD1 | TGTGCCAGCAGACAGGGGGCCTACGAGCAGTACTTC | CASRQGAYEQYF
TRBJ1-1 | . | TRBV6-6 | . | TGTGCCAGCAGACGAGGGAGATTGAACACTGAAGCTTTCTTT | CASRRGRLNTEAFF
TRBJ1-2 | . | TRBV28 | . | TGTGCCAGCAGTAGGGTAGGGGATGGCTACACCTTC | CASSRVGDGYTF
TRBJ1-2 | . | TRBV4-3 | . | TGCGCCAGCAGCCAAGATAGGCAGACTAACTATGGCTACACCTTC | CASSQDRQTNYGYTF
TRBJ2-5 | . | TRBV9 | TRBD2 | TGTGCCAGCAGCGTCGGACTAGCGGGAATCGAGGAGACCCAGTACTTC | CASSVGLAGIEETQYF
TRBJ2-3 | . | TRBV5-1 | . | TGCGCCAGCAGCTTGGATCCAGGGGACACAACAGATACGCAGTATTTT | CASSLDPGDTTDTQYF
TRBJ2-2 | . | TRBV19 | . | TGTGCCAGTAGTATCCAAAAGGGCTATCCCGGGGAGCTGTTTTTT | CASSIQKGYPGELFF
TRBJ2-1 | . | TRBV7-9 | . | TGTGCCATCGGGGTTCCCTCCTACAATGAGCAGTTCTTC | CAIGVPSYNEQFF
TRBJ1-3 | . | TRBV15 | . | TGTGCCACCAGCAGAGATGCGGCTCCCTCTGGAAACACCATATATTTT | CATSRDAAPSGNTIYF
TRBJ1-1 | . | TRBV5-1 | TRBD1 | TGCGCCAGCAGCTTGGACAGGGGGCATGGCACTGAAGCTTTCTTT | CASSLDRGHGTEAFF
TRBJ2-1 | . | TRBV6-5 | . | TGTGCCAGCAGGCTGGCGGGATGGTCCGCAAATGAGCAGTTCTTC | CASRLAGWSANEQFF
TRBJ1-2 | . | TRBV28 | . | TGTGCCAGCAGTTCGGCAGGGAGTAACTATGGCTACACCTTC | CASSSAGSNYGYTF
TRBJ1-1 | . | TRBV6-1 | . | TGTGCCAGCAGTCACTACACTGAAGCTTTCTTT | CASSHYTEAFF
TRBJ2-3 | . | TRBV5-1 | TRBD1 | TGCGCCAGCACCTATTTACAGGGGGCTGGCACAGATACGCAGTATTTT | CASTYLQGAGTDTQYF
TRBJ1-2 | . | TRBV18 | . | TGTGCCAGCTCACCCGACCGGCTCTATGGCTACACCTTC | CASSPDRLYGYTF
TRBJ2-7 | . | TRBV7-3 | TRBD1 | TGTGCCAGCAGCGCCCGTCCGGGACAGGGGAGACACGAGCAGTACTTC | CASSARPGQGRHEQYF
TRBJ1-2 | . | TRBV6-5 | TRBD1 | TGTGCCAGCAGTTACGACAGGGACTATGGCTACACCTTC | CASSYDRDYGYTF
TRBJ2-7 | . | TRBV2 | TRBD1 | TGTGCCAGCACTCCATTGTGGGACAGCCTCTCCTACGAGCAGTACTTC | CASTPLWDSLSYEQYF
TRBJ2-7 | . | TRBV10-3 | TRBD1 | TGTGCCATCAGTGATTGGACAGGGGCTAACGAGCAGTACTTC | CAISDWTGANEQYF
TRBJ1-1 | . | TRBV2 | TRBD1 | TGTGCCAGCCGGACAGGGGAGGACACTGAAGCTTTCTTT | CASRTGEDTEAFF
TRBJ2-3 | . | TRBV15 | . | TGTGCCACCAGCAGACTGGGCTTTGGCGGTACGCAGTATTTT | CATSRLGFGGTQYF
TRBJ2-7 | . | TRBV7-9 | . | TGTGCCAGCAGCTTAGCCCCCTTGGGCGAGCAGTACTTC | CASSLAPLGEQYF
TRBJ2-3 | once | TRBV30 | . | TGTGCCTGGAGCCTTACTTCGGATACGCAGTATTTT | CAWSLTSDTQYF
TRBJ1-1 | . | TRBV2 | . | TGTGCCAGCAGTGGAGCGGGGTCGAGAACTGAAGCTTTCTTT | CASSGAGSRTEAFF
TRBJ2-7 | . | TRBV19 | TRBD2 | TGTGCCAGTAGTCGGAAGGGGACTAGCGGGAGTAGGGACCCCTACGAGCAGTACTTC | CASSRKGTSGSRDPYEQYF
TRBJ1-2 | . | TRBV7-8 | TRBD1 | TGTGCCAGCAGCTTAGTGTTGGGGACAGGAGGATGGATTGGCTACACCTTC | CASSLVLGTGGWIGYTF
TRBJ2-7 | . | TRBV4-1 | TRBD2 | TGCGCCAGCAGCCAAAACGGGGACATAGCGGGGGGAACCTACGAGCAGTACTTC | CASSQNGDIAGGTYEQYF
TRBJ1-1 | . | TRBV27 | TRBD1 | TGTGCCAGCAGTGCACGGACAGGGGGGGGGAGCACTGAAGCTTTCTTT | CASSARTGGGSTEAFF